This entry features one T cell receptor (beta chain) sequence. As yet, its antigen is unknown. The method was immunoSEQ multiplex PCR; TCRdb's version includes in-frame clones alone and lacks a portion of them. The sample has approximately 980,000 clones; 70% to 85% are singletons. The sample belongs to a study of shared clonotypes between healthy human individuals. Study in general: Sampling drew on donors who were two women and three men aged 18 to 49.

Naive CD4+ cells were CD45RA-selected; the remaining cells were memory. Study outcomes and limitations: Clonotypes that were shared across four donors made up around 5% of naive CD4 clonotypes.

The CDR3 runs 13 residues. V was trimmed by 3 bases and J by 3 bases, leaving 9 bases between them. Germline CDR1 is MDHEN and CDR2 is SYDVKM. The sequence came from a man younger than 35 in good health. Sequencing input: memory CD4+ T cells sorted from blood. Subset defined: CD45RA-negative fraction. This sequence joins TRBV28 and TRBJ2-7, with no clear D. The CDR3 bases are TGTGCCAGCAGTTTGGCGAGCTACTACGAGCAGTACTTC. This encodes CASSLASYYEQYF.